Shown below are 9 T cell receptor beta chains from a single sample sequenced in a study of cytomegalovirus exposure and HLA in healthy donors. The PCR made use of 60 Vbeta and 13 Jbeta primers. Sequenced by immunoSEQ multiplex PCR; TCRdb stores in-frame clones only, minus some. The sample carries some 150,000 clones, around 73% recorded once. The material sequenced was PBMCs. The source is a male donor in good health and CMV-seronegative.

The V and J genes are TRBV5-8 and TRBJ1-5, with 11 bases matching TRBD1. CDR1 and CDR2 (germline): SGHTS, YDEGEE. The length of the CDR3 is 15 residues. Unmatched junction bases numbered 4, after V lost 4 bases and J lost 4 bases. The CDR3 is CASSPGQGGNQPQHF. The CDR3 DNA is TGTGCCAGCAGCCCGGGACAGGGGGGTAATCAGCCCCAGCATTTT.

This clone occurred once. The chain uses TRBV7-3 and TRBJ2-1; 10 bases match TRBD2. V lost 2 bases and J lost 9; bases outside the gene matches: 7. This CDR3 region has 15 residues. CDR1 is SGHTA and CDR2 is FQGTGA in the germline V gene. CDR3: CASSLGAGGLGEQFF. CDR3 DNA: TGTGCCAGCAGCTTAGGAGCGGGAGGGCTGGGTGAGCAGTTCTTC. The whole variable domain, filled in from reference TRBV7-3 and TRBJ2-1, reads GAGVSQTPSNKVTEKGKYVELRCDPISGHTALYWYRQSLGQGPEFLIYFQGTGAADDSGLPNDRFFAVRPEGSVSTLKIQRTERGDSAVYLCASSLGAGGLGEQFFGPGTRLTVL.

This clone has only one observation. The chain combines TRBV27 with TRBJ2-4, with 11 bases that match TRBD1. This CDR3 is built from 15 residues. Trimming removed 5 bases from V and 5 bases from J; junction bases left unmatched: 5. Per the germline V gene, CDR1 is MNHEY and CDR2 is SMNVEV (reference sequence). CDR3 in amino acids: CASSTMGQGENIQYF. The CDR3 DNA follows: TGTGCCAGCAGTACGATGGGACAGGGGGAAAACATTCAGTACTTC.

This chain uses TRBV29-1 with TRBJ2-3, with a weak D call TRBD2 (5 bases). V was clipped by 2 bases and J by 0 bases, with 6 bases between them. The germline V gene encodes CDR1 SQVTM and CDR2 ANQGSEA. CDR3 size: 13 residues. The CDR3 region has the DNA TGCAGCGTTGAACGAGGGAGCACAGATACGCAGTATTTT. Amino acid sequence: CSVERGSTDTQYF.

The CDR3 nucleotides are TGCGCCAGCAGCTTGCCAGGGGACTACAATGAGCAGTTCTTC. Amino acids: CASSLPGDYNEQFF. The chain employs TRBV5-1 and TRBJ2-1; D might be TRBD1 (6 bases). V gave up 1 base and J gave up 3 bases, with 8 bases separating them. The CDR3 sequence is 14 residues long. Germline V gives CDR1 SGHRS, CDR2 YFSETQ.

The V and J genes are TRBV11-2 and TRBJ2-7; 7 positions match TRBD1. After removal of 1 base from V and 0 bases from J, the junction contained 3 bases not matched to a gene. Germline CDR1 is SGHAT and CDR2 is FQNNGV. The CDR3 loop spans 15 amino acids. The CDR3 sequence is CASSLARDSSYEQYF. Here the CDR3 DNA reads TGTGCCAGCAGCTTAGCTCGGGACAGCTCCTACGAGCAGTACTTC.

V gene TRBV28 combines with J gene TRBJ1-1; unclear D gene. Germline CDR1 is MDHEN and CDR2 is SYDVKM. The length of the CDR3 is 12 residues. The V and J ends lost 5 bases and 4 bases respectively, with 8 bases between them. The CDR3 loop reads CASSPASTEAFF. The CDR3 nucleotides read TGTGCCAGCAGTCCTGCGAGCACTGAAGCTTTCTTT.

As concerns this clone: Mismatch with germline at one junction end may stem from a read error. The sample holds other DNA sequences that translate to the same CDR3. The V gene is TRBV30, the J gene TRBJ2-7, with 13 positions matching TRBD2. Germline CDR1 reads GTSNPN; CDR2 reads SVGIG (reference sequence). The CDR3 length is 15 residues. DNA of the CDR3: TGCGCCTGGAGAACAGGACTAGCGGGAGTTTACGAGCAGTACTTC. The encoded protein is CAWRTGLAGVYEQYF.

This clone has more than one count but fewer than ten. This rearrangement joins TRBV30 to TRBJ2-1; D remains ambiguous. V shed 3 bases and J shed 5 bases, with 8 bases lying between them. The CDR3 runs to 12 residues. Germline V CDR1 and CDR2: GTSNPN, SVGIG (reference sequence). CDR3 nucleotide sequence: TGTGCCTGGAGATTAACTGACAATGAGCAGTTCTTC. Translated, it gives CAWRLTDNEQFF.